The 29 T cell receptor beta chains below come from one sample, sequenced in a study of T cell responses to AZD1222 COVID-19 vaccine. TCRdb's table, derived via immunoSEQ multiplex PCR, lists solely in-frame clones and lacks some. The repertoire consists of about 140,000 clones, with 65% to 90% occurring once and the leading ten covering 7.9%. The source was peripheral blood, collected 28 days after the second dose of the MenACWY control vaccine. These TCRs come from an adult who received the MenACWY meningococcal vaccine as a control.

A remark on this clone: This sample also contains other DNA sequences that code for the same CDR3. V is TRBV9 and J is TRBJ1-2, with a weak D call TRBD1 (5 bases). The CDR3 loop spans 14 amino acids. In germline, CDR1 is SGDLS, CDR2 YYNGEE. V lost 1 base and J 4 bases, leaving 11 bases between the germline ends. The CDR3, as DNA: TGTGCCAGCAGCGTACTGGGGGAAGGCTATGGCTACACCTTC. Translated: CASSVLGEGYGYTF.

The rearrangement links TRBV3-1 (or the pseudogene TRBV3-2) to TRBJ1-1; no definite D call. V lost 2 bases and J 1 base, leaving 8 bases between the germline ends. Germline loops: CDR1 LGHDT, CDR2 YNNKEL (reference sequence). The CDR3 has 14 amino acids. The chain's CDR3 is CASSQRAGNTEAFF. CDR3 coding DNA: TGTGCCAGCAGCCAACGGGCAGGGAACACTGAAGCTTTCTTT.

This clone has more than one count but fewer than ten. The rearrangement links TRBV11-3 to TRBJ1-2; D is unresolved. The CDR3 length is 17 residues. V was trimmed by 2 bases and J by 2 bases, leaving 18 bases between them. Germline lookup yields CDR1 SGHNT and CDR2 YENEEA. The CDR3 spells CASSLRGVGFVNYGYTF. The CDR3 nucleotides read TGTGCCAGCAGCTTACGCGGGGTTGGATTCGTCAACTATGGCTACACCTTC.

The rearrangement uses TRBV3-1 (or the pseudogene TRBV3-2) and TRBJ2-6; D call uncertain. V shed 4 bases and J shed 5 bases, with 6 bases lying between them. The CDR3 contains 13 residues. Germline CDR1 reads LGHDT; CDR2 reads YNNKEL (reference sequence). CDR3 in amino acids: CASSPSRANVLTF. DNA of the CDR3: TGTGCCAGCAGCCCCAGCCGGGCCAACGTCCTGACTTTC.

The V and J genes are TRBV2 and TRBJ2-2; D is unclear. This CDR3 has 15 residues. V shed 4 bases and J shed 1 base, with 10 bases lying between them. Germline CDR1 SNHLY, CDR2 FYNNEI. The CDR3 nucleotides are TGTGCCAGCAGTGGGGAACGGATGAACACCGGGGAGCTGTTTTTT. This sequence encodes CASSGERMNTGELFF.

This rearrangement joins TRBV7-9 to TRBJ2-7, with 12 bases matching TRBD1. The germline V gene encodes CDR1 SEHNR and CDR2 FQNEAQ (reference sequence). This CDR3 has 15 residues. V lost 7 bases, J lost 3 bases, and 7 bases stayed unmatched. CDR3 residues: CASILGDRGLYEQYV. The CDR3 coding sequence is TGTGCCAGCATCCTGGGGGACAGGGGGCTCTACGAGCAGTACGTC.

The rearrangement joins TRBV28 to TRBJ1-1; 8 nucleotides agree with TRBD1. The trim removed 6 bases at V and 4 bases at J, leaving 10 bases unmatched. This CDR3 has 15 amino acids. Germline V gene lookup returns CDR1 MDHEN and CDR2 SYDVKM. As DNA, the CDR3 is TGTGCCAGCAGACCTCCAGGGGGCTGGGGCACTGAAGCTTTCTTT. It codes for CASRPPGGWGTEAFF.

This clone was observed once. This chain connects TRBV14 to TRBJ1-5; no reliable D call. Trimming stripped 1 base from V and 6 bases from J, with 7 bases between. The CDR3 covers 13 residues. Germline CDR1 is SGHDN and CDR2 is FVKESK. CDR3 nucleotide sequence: TGTGCCAGCAGCCAAGGGGAAGGTCAGCCCCAGCATTTT. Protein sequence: CASSQGEGQPQHF. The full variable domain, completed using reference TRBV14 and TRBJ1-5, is EAGVTQFPSHSVIEKGQTVTLRCDPISGHDNLYWYRRVMGKEIKFLLHFVKESKQDESGMPNNRFLAERTGGTYSTLKVQPAELEDSGVYFCASSQGEGQPQHFGDGTRLSIL.

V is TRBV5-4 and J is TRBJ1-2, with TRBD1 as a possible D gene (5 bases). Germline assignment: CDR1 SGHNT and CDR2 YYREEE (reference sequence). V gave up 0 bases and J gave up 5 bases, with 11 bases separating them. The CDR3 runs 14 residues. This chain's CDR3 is CASSLETGPYGYTF. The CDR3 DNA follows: TGTGCCAGCAGCTTGGAAACGGGACCGTATGGCTACACCTTC.

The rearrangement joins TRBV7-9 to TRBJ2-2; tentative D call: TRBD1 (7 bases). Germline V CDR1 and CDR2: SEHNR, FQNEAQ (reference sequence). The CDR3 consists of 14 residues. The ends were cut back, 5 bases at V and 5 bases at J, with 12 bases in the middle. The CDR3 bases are TGTGCCAGCAGCGTCCCAGGGGGGACCGGGGAGCTGTTTTTT. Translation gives CASSVPGGTGELFF.

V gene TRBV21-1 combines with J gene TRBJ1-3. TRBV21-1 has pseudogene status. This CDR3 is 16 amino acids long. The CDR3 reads CASSKRRRGVGNTIYF. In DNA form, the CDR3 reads TGTGCCAGCAGCAAACGTCGGAGAGGGGTGGGAAACACCATATATTTT.

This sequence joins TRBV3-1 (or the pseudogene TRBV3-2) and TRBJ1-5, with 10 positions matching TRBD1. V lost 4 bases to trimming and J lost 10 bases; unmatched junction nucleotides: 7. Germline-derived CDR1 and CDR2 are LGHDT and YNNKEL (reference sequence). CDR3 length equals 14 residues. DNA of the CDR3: TGTGCCAGCAGCCTCGGGACAGGGGCATCTCCCCAGCATTTT. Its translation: CASSLGTGASPQHF.

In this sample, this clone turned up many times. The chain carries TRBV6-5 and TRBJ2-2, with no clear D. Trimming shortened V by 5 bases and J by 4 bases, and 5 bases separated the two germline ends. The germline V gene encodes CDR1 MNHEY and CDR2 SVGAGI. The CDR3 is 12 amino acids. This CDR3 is CASSRTTGELFF. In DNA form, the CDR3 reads TGTGCCAGCAGTCGGACCACCGGGGAGCTGTTTTTT.

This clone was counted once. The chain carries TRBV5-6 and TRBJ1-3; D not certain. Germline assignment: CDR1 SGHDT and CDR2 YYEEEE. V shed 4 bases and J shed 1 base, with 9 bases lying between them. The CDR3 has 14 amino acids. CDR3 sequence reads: CASSPLGSGNTIYF. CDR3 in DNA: TGTGCCAGCAGCCCGCTGGGGTCTGGAAACACCATATATTTT.

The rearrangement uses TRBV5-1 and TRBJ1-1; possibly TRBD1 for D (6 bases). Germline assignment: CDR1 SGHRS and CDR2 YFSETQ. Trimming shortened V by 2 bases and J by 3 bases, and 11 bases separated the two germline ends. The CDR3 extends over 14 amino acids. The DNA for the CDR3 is TGCGCCAGCAGCTTACAGGGAATTTACACTGAAGCTTTCTTT. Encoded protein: CASSLQGIYTEAFF.

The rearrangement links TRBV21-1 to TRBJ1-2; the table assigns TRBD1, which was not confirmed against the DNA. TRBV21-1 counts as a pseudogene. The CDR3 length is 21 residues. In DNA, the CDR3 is TGTGCCAGCAGCAAAGATAATTGCCGCCGGGACAGCGGATGTTCTAACTATGGCTACACCTTC. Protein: CASSKDNCRRDSGCSNYGYTF.

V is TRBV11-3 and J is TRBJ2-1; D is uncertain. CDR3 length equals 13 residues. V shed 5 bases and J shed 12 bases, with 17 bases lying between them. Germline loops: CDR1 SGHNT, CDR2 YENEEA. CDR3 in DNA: TGTGCCAGCAGCCAGACCCCAACGGGTAGGCAGTTCTTC. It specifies CASSQTPTGRQFF. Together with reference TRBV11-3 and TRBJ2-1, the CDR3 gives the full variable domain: EAGVVQSPRYKIIEKKQPVAFWCNPISGHNTLYWYLQNLGQGPELLIRYENEEAVDDSQLPKDRFSAERLKGVDSTLKIQPAELGDSAVYLCASSQTPTGRQFFGPGTRLTVL.

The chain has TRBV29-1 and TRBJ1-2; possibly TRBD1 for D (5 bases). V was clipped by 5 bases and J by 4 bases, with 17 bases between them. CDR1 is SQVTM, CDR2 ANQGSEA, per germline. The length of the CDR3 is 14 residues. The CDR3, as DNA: TGCAGCGTTTGGGGGGAGGAGGTCAGCTATGGCTACACCTTC. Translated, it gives CSVWGEEVSYGYTF.

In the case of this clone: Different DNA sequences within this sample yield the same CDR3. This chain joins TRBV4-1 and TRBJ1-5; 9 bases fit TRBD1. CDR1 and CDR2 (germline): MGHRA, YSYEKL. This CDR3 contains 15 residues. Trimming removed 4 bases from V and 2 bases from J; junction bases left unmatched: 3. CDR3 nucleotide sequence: TGCGCCAGCAGCCTTGGGGACAGGGGCAATCAGCCCCAGCATTTT. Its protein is CASSLGDRGNQPQHF.

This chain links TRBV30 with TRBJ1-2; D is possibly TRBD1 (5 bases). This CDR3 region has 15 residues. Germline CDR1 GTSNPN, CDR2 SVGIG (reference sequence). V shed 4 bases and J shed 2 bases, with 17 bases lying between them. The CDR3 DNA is TGTGCCTGGACCATCGGGGCAGTCCGGAACTATGGCTACACCTTC. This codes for CAWTIGAVRNYGYTF.

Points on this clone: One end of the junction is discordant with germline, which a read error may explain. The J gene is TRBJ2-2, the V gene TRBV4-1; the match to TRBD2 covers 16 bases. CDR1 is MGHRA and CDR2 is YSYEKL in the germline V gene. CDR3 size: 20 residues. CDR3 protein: CASRHNEGLAGGRNTGELFF. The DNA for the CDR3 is TGCGCCAGCCGCCATAACGAGGGACTAGCGGGAGGGCGGAACACCGGGGAGCTGTTTTTT.

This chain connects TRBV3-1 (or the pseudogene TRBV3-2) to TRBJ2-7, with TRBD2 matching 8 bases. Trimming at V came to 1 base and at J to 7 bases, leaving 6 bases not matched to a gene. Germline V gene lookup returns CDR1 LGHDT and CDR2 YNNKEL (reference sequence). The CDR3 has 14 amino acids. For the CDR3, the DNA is TGTGCCAGCAGCCAAGTACGACTAGCGAGTGAGCAGTACTTC. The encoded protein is CASSQVRLASEQYF.

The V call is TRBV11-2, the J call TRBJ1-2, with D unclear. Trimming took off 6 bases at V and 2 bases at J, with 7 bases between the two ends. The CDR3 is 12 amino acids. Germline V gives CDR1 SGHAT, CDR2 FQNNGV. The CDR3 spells CASRGRNYGYTF. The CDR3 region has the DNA TGTGCCAGCAGAGGGAGAAACTATGGCTACACCTTC.

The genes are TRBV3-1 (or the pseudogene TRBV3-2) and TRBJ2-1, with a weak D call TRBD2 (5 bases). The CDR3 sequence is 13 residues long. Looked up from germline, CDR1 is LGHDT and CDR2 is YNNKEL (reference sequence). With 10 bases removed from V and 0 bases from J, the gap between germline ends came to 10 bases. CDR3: CATAGYSYNEQFF. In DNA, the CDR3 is TGTGCCACGGCGGGCTACTCCTACAATGAGCAGTTCTTC.

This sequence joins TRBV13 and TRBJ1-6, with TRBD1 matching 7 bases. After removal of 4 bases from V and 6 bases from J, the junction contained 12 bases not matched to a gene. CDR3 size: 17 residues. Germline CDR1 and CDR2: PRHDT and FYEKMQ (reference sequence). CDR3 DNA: TGTGCCAGCAGCTCGCATCGGGACAGCCCGACTAATTCACCCCTCCACTTT. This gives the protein CASSSHRDSPTNSPLHF.

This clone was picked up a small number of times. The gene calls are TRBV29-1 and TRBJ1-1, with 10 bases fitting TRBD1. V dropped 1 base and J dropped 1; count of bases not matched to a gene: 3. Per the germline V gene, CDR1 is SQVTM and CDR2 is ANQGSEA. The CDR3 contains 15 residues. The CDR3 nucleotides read TGCAGCGTTGAAGCCCGGGACAGGGGGAACACTGAAGCTTTCTTT. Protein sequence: CSVEARDRGNTEAFF.

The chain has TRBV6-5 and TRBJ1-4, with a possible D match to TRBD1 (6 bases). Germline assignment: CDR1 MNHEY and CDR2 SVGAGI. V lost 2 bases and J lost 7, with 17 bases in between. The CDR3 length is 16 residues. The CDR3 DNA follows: TGTGCCAGCAGTTACCTTAAATTTGGGGGCTTTGAAAAACTGTTTTTT. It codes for CASSYLKFGGFEKLFF.

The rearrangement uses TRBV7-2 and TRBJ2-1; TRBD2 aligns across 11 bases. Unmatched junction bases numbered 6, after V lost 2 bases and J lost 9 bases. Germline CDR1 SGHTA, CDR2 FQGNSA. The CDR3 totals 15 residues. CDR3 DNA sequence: TGTGCCAGCAGCTTATCCCCGACTAGCGGGGCTGAGCAGTTCTTC. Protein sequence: CASSLSPTSGAEQFF.

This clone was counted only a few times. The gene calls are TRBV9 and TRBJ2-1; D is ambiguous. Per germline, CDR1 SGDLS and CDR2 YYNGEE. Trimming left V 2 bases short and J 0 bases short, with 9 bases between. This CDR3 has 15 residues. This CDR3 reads CASSVSFGSYNEQFF. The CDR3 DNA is TGTGCCAGCAGCGTGAGTTTTGGCTCCTACAATGAGCAGTTCTTC.